The 25 T cell receptor beta chains listed next were all sequenced from one sample in a study of T cell responses to AZD1222 COVID-19 vaccine. TCRdb's table, derived via immunoSEQ multiplex PCR, lists solely in-frame clones and lacks some. The sample carries more than 85,000 clones, approximately 91% recorded once. The material sequenced was peripheral blood, taken 28 days after the second AZD1222 dose. The receptors here all came from an adult who received the AZD1222 COVID-19 vaccine.

The chain uses TRBV4-1 and TRBJ2-7, with D possibly TRBD1 on 5 matching bases. The CDR3 totals 16 residues. CDR1 and CDR2 (germline): MGHRA, YSYEKL. The V and J ends lost 0 bases and 0 bases respectively, with 12 bases between them. The CDR3 region is CASSQERQGSSYEQYF. The CDR3 coding sequence is TGCGCCAGCAGCCAAGAGAGGCAGGGCAGCTCCTACGAGCAGTACTTC.

V usage is TRBV7-9 and J usage is TRBJ2-3; tentative D call: TRBD2 (5 bases). Germline V gives CDR1 SEHNR, CDR2 FQNEAQ (reference sequence). The CDR3 spans 14 residues. Trimming cost V 5 bases and J 5 bases, with 14 bases left between them. CDR3 in amino acids: CASSVGIEGDTQYF. CDR3 coding DNA: TGTGCCAGCAGCGTAGGGATAGAGGGAGATACGCAGTATTTT.

DNA of the CDR3: TGTGCCAGCAGCTTGGAGGGTCGTGGGGCTTTCTTT. Translating it yields CASSLEGRGAFF. The chain uses TRBV5-8 and TRBJ1-1; D not certain. CDR3 length equals 12 residues. CDR1 is SGHTS, CDR2 YDEGEE, per germline. V lost 0 bases and J 11 bases, leaving 11 bases between the germline ends.

V gene TRBV5-1 combines with J gene TRBJ2-3; D gene uncertain. The CDR3 has 15 amino acids. Germline CDR1 reads SGHRS; CDR2 reads YFSETQ. The V end was cut by 1 base, the J end by 0 bases, with 9 bases between. In DNA form, the CDR3 reads TGCGCCAGCAGCTTGTGGCAGATTAGCACAGATACGCAGTATTTT. This codes for CASSLWQISTDTQYF.

The J gene is TRBJ2-7, the V gene TRBV27; TRBD2 agrees at 10 bases. CDR3 length: 16 residues. Germline trimming cut 8 bases from V and 2 bases from J; bases unmatched to any gene: 12. The germline V gene encodes CDR1 MNHEY and CDR2 SMNVEV (reference sequence). The CDR3 sequence is CASRLRLAGGTYEQYF. In DNA form, the CDR3 reads TGTGCCAGCCGTCTTAGATTAGCGGGAGGAACCTACGAGCAGTACTTC.

This chain uses TRBV7-3 with TRBJ2-3; D call uncertain. The CDR3 has 13 residues. Trimming cost V 0 bases and J 4 bases, with 5 bases left between them. CDR1 SGHTA and CDR2 FQGTGA come from the germline V gene. DNA of the CDR3: TGTGCCAGCAGCTTAACGTCCGCAGATACGCAGTATTTT. Its protein is CASSLTSADTQYF.

The chain carries TRBV29-1 and TRBJ2-1; D possibly matches TRBD1 or TRBD2 (5 bases each). The V and J ends lost 7 bases and 5 bases respectively, with 9 bases between them. Germline CDR1 SQVTM, CDR2 ANQGSEA. The CDR3 runs to 11 residues. The CDR3 DNA is TGCAGCGCCCAGGGACACAATGAGCAGTTCTTC. It translates to CSAQGHNEQFF.

CDR3 residues: CASSLGSNQPQHF. The CDR3 bases are TGTGCCAGCTCACTGGGTAGCAATCAGCCCCAGCATTTT. The rearrangement uses TRBV18 and TRBJ1-5; D gene uncertain. V gave up 4 bases and J gave up 0 bases, with 4 bases separating them. Germline loops: CDR1 KGHSH, CDR2 LQKENI. There are 13 residues in the CDR3.

This clone is large in the sample. The chain carries TRBV6-4 and TRBJ1-5, with 7 bases fitting TRBD1. The junction had 3 bases not matched to a gene; V was cut back by 3 bases and J by 4 bases. The CDR3 sequence is 14 residues long. Germline assignment: CDR1 MRHNA and CDR2 SNTAGT. CDR3 nucleotides: TGTGCCAGCAGTGAAGGGACAGAGAATCAGCCCCAGCATTTT. Its translation: CASSEGTENQPQHF.

Concerning this clone: This sample also contains other DNA sequences that code for the same CDR3. The J gene is TRBJ2-3, the V gene TRBV12-3 or TRBV12-4; D remains unclear. The CDR3 totals 12 residues. The V gene lost 3 bases and the J gene lost 2 bases, with 3 bases spanning the gap. The CDR3 nucleotides read TGTGCCAGCAGTTTCTCCACAGATACGCAGTATTTT. Protein: CASSFSTDTQYF.

The rearrangement uses TRBV15 and TRBJ2-1, with D perhaps given as TRBD1 or TRBD2 (6 bases each). V lost 0 bases to trimming and J lost 1 base, with 16 bases between them. The CDR3 length is 18 residues. Germline V CDR1 and CDR2: LNHNV, YYDKDF (reference sequence). The CDR3 region is CATSRDRLEGGSYNEQFF. In DNA form, the CDR3 reads TGTGCCACCAGCAGAGATAGGTTAGAGGGGGGATCCTACAATGAGCAGTTCTTC. Combining the CDR3 with reference TRBV15 and TRBJ2-1 gives the whole variable domain DAMVIQNPRYQVTQFGKPVTLSCSQTLNHNVMYWYQQKSSQAPKLLFHYYDKDFNNEADTPDNFQSRRPNTSFCFLDIRSPGLGDTAMYLCATSRDRLEGGSYNEQFFGPGTRLTVL.

The chain's CDR3 is CASKGSGSVHEQFF. The DNA of the CDR3 is TGTGCCAGCAAAGGTAGCGGAAGTGTCCATGAGCAGTTCTTC. The chain has TRBV28 and TRBJ2-1; possible D gene TRBD2, 6 bases. Germline V gene sequence: CDR1 MDHEN, CDR2 SYDVKM. The CDR3 loop spans 14 amino acids. Trimming shortened V by 7 bases and J by 8 bases, and 18 bases separated the two germline ends. Variable domain in full (rest from reference TRBV28 and TRBJ2-1): DVKVTQSSRYLVKRTGEKVFLECVQDMDHENMFWYRQDPGLGLRLIYFSYDVKMKEKGDIPEGYSVSREKKERFSLILESASTNQTSMYLCASKGSGSVHEQFFGPGTRLTVL.

J is TRBJ1-6 and V is TRBV2, with D possibly matching TRBD1 (5 bases). V was pared by 8 bases and J by 4 bases, with 21 bases between. This CDR3 is built from 17 residues. Per the germline V gene, CDR1 is SNHLY and CDR2 is FYNNEI. CDR3 in DNA: TGTGCCAGCTTCGGGAAACGACAGAAAAGTTATAATTCACCCCTCCACTTT. Encoded protein: CASFGKRQKSYNSPLHF.

The chain couples TRBV27 to TRBJ1-1; D remains unclear. The CDR3 consists of 15 residues. V lost 7 bases, J lost 1 base, and 16 bases lay in between. Germline CDR1 MNHEY, CDR2 SMNVEV (reference sequence). DNA of the CDR3: TGTGCCAGCAAGATTGTAGGGCTCAGGAACACTGAAGCTTTCTTT. Translating it yields CASKIVGLRNTEAFF.

The chain joins TRBV5-6 to TRBJ2-7; D tentatively reads TRBD1 or TRBD2 (5 bases each). CDR1 and CDR2 from the germline V gene are SGHDT and YYEEEE. V was trimmed by 2 bases and J by 0 bases, leaving 12 bases between them. CDR3 length equals 15 residues. CDR3 nucleotide sequence: TGTGCCAGCAGCTTCTTTGGGGGATCCTCCTACGAGCAGTACTTC. Its protein product is CASSFFGGSSYEQYF.

The gene calls are TRBV5-1 and TRBJ1-2; 9 bases map to TRBD1. The CDR3 runs 16 residues. Trimming cost V 4 bases and J 4 bases; bases outside gene matches: 11. CDR1 is SGHRS, CDR2 YFSETQ, per germline. As DNA, the CDR3 is TGCGCCAGCAGCCCTATGGGAGGGACAGGGACCTATGGCTACACCTTC. Protein product: CASSPMGGTGTYGYTF.

The table lists this clone with a count of one. The V gene is TRBV10-2, the J gene TRBJ1-4, with D hard to call. Deletions cut 2 bases from V and 4 bases from J, with 8 bases between. Per the germline V gene, CDR1 is WSHSY and CDR2 is SAAADI. The CDR3 spans 14 residues. For the CDR3, the DNA is TGCGCCAGCAGTGAGGGGCAGAGTAATGAAAAACTGTTTTTT. Protein sequence: CASSEGQSNEKLFF.

CDR3 in amino acids: CASSAGSNEKLFF. The CDR3 DNA is TGTGCCAGCAGTGCCGGGTCAAATGAAAAACTGTTTTTT. V and J are TRBV2 and TRBJ1-4; D is unresolved. V lost 4 bases, J lost 5 bases, and 8 bases lay in between. The V gene's germline CDR1 is SNHLY and CDR2 FYNNEI. The length of the CDR3 is 13 residues.

The chain is built from TRBV24-1 and TRBJ2-1; 10 bases line up with TRBD2. With 7 bases clipped from V and 6 bases from J, the junction kept 17 bases outside the gene matches. CDR3 length equals 18 residues. Per the germline V gene, CDR1 is KGHDR and CDR2 is SFDVKD. In DNA form, the CDR3 reads TGTGCCACCAGCTCGAGGCATGGGGTGGCTAGCGGGAGCAATGAGCAGTTCTTC. Translation: CATSSRHGVASGSNEQFF.

In regard to this clone: The sample contains more than one DNA sequence encoding this CDR3. The chain carries TRBV5-1 and TRBJ2-7, with D unclear. Per germline, CDR1 SGHRS and CDR2 YFSETQ. Trimming removed 1 base at V and 1 base at J, with 6 bases between. This CDR3 has 13 residues. The CDR3 reads CASSLTSSYEQYF. CDR3 coding DNA: TGCGCCAGCAGCTTGACCAGTTCCTACGAGCAGTACTTC.

The rearrangement joins TRBV14 to TRBJ2-3; tentatively, D is TRBD2 (5 bases). V lost 0 bases and J 6 bases, leaving 22 bases between the germline ends. The CDR3 has 18 residues. The germline V gene encodes CDR1 SGHDN and CDR2 FVKESK. CDR3 sequence: CASSQDKPPLEGYDTQYF. Here the CDR3 DNA reads TGTGCCAGCAGCCAAGACAAACCGCCACTAGAAGGTTACGATACGCAGTATTTT.

This sequence joins TRBV7-8 and TRBJ2-1, with 8 bases aligning to TRBD2. With V trimmed by 4 bases and J by 1 base, 6 bases remained unmatched. The CDR3 runs 16 residues. CDR1 is SGHVS, CDR2 FQNEAQ, per germline. DNA of the CDR3: TGTGCCAGCAGCTCACTGACTAGCGCTTCCTACAATGAGCAGTTCTTC. This codes for CASSSLTSASYNEQFF.

V usage is TRBV6-5 and J usage is TRBJ1-1, with a tentative D call TRBD1 (5 bases). Germline V gives CDR1 MNHEY, CDR2 SVGAGI. V gave up 2 bases and J gave up 5 bases, with 9 bases separating them. This CDR3 contains 13 residues. DNA of the CDR3: TGTGCCAGCAGTTACATGGGGGAAACTGAAGCTTTCTTT. Amino acid sequence: CASSYMGETEAFF.

This clone was detected once. V is TRBV30 and J is TRBJ1-5; no clear D. The germline gives CDR1 GTSNPN, CDR2 SVGIG (reference sequence). The germline V and J ends were trimmed by 2 bases and 0 bases, with 2 bases remaining between them. The CDR3 has 12 residues. The CDR3 sequence is CAWSNSNQPQHF. In DNA form, the CDR3 reads TGTGCCTGGAGTAATAGCAATCAGCCCCAGCATTTT.

This chain connects TRBV27 to TRBJ1-2, with 10 bases matching TRBD1. The CDR3 has 15 amino acids. V trimming: 6 bases; J trimming: 0 bases; junction bases outside the gene matches: 4. Germline V gene lookup returns CDR1 MNHEY and CDR2 SMNVEV (reference sequence). DNA for the CDR3: TGTGCCAGCAGGGGACAGGGGCCAGCTAACTATGGCTACACCTTC. This codes for CASRGQGPANYGYTF.